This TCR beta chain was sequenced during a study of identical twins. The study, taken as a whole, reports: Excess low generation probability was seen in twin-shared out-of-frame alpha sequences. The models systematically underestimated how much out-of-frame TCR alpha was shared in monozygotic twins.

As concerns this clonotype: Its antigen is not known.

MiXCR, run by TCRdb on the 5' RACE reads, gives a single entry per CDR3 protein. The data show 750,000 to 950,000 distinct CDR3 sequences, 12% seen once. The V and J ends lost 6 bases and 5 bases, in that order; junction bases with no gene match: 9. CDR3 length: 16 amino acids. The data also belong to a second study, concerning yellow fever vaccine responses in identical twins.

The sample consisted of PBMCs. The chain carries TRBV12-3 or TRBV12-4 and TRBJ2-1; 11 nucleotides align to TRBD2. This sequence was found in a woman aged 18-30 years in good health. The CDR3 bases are TGTGCCAGCAGCCCCACCACTAGCGGGAGCGACAATGAGCAGTTCTTC. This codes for CASSPTTSGSDNEQFF.